What follows are 6 T cell receptor beta chains derived from one specimen sequenced in a study of T cells after yellow fever vaccination. TCRdb ran MiXCR on the 5' RACE reads and lists one entry per CDR3 protein. The profile covers 500,000 to 650,000 distinct CDR3 sequences, with less than 15% appearing a single time and around an eighth taken by the ten largest. This sample comprised PBMCs, obtained on the day of the yellow fever booster vaccination. Receptor source: a man younger than 45 who received the YFV17D yellow fever vaccine.

The chain couples TRBV20-1 to TRBJ2-1, with TRBD2 matching 10 bases. Germline-derived CDR1 and CDR2 are DFQATT and SNEGSKA (reference sequence). Unmatched junction bases numbered 11, after V lost 5 bases and J lost 7 bases. The CDR3 spans 15 residues. CDR3 amino acids: CSARPFERGGNEQFF. The CDR3 nucleotides are TGCAGTGCTCGACCTTTCGAGCGGGGGGGGAATGAGCAGTTCTTC.

V usage is TRBV6-5 and J usage is TRBJ2-7, with 11 positions matching TRBD2. Germline values: CDR1 MNHEY, CDR2 SVGAGI. CDR3 size: 16 residues. Losses at the gene ends were 6 bases for V and 4 bases for J; bases not matched to a gene: 11. This chain's CDR3 is CASSYSTSGIFYEQYF. DNA of the CDR3: TGTGCCAGCAGCTATTCGACTAGCGGGATCTTTTACGAGCAGTACTTC.

This clonotype was detected only a few times. The chain combines TRBV10-1 with TRBJ2-2; 14 positions agree with TRBD2. Germline V CDR1 and CDR2: WNHNN, SYGVQD (reference sequence). The CDR3 covers 16 residues. J gave up 6 bases and V 5 bases, and 5 bases lay outside the gene matches. CDR3 DNA sequence: TGCGCCAGCAGTTCGCCGGGACTAGCGGGAGCCGGGGAGCTGTTTTTT. Its protein is CASSSPGLAGAGELFF.

Here the CDR3 reads CASRGGTTGELFF. As DNA, the CDR3 is TGTGCCAGCAGGGGCGGAACCACCGGGGAGCTGTTTTTT. The chain uses TRBV12-3 or TRBV12-4 and TRBJ2-2; D gene unclear. The CDR3 length is 13 residues. Trimming shortened V by 6 bases and J by 4 bases, and 9 bases separated the two germline ends.

This clonotype was seen a handful of times. This chain links TRBV10-3 with TRBJ2-3; D is ambiguous. Germline V lookup: CDR1 ENHRY, CDR2 SYGVKD. V gave up 3 bases and J gave up 4 bases, with 5 bases separating them. The CDR3 covers 12 residues. In DNA form, the CDR3 reads TGTGCCATCAGTGACCAGGCAGATACGCAGTATTTT. Its protein is CAISDQADTQYF.

This clonotype showed up just a few times. The V gene is TRBV6-2 or TRBV6-3, the J gene TRBJ2-7, with D possibly being TRBD1 (6 bases). Per the germline V gene, CDR1 is MNHEY and CDR2 is SVGEGT. This CDR3 is 16 amino acids long. V lost 2 bases and J 3 bases, leaving 17 bases between the germline ends. The CDR3 loop reads CASSYTLWGQIYEQYF. The CDR3 DNA reads TGTGCCAGCAGTTACACCCTTTGGGGGCAAATCTACGAGCAGTACTTC.